The next 7 T cell receptor beta chains were all read from a single sample in a study of cytomegalovirus exposure and HLA in healthy donors. The primer mix had 60 Vbeta and 13 Jbeta primers. Only in-frame clones appear in the TCRdb table, and some are missing; sequencing was by immunoSEQ multiplex PCR. The data hold around 130,000 clones, with about 81% observed a single time. Sequenced: PBMCs. All receptors come from a man aged 40-55 years in good health and CMV-seronegative.

This clone occurred once. The chain uses TRBV27 and TRBJ2-1; D possibly corresponds to TRBD2 (7 bases). The length of the CDR3 is 18 residues. V was clipped by 4 bases and J by 3 bases, with 22 bases between them. Germline assignment: CDR1 MNHEY and CDR2 SMNVEV (reference sequence). The DNA for the CDR3 is TGTGCCAGCAGTTCATTTAGTGGGGGGCGGGAGCGCTACAATGAGCAGTTCTTC. This gives the protein CASSSFSGGRERYNEQFF.

The chain recombines TRBV9 with TRBJ2-3; 10 bases match TRBD2. The CDR3 consists of 16 residues. V gave up 0 bases and J gave up 1 base; unmatched junction bases: 2. CDR1 is SGDLS, CDR2 YYNGEE, per germline. As DNA, the CDR3 is TGTGCCAGCAGCGTAGATAGCGGGGGGCGCACAGATACGCAGTATTTT. This sequence encodes CASSVDSGGRTDTQYF.

This clone is a singleton in its sample. V gene TRBV27 combines with J gene TRBJ2-7; 7 bases map to TRBD1. The CDR3 covers 16 residues. V lost 10 bases, J lost 2 bases, and 17 bases stayed unmatched. The V gene's germline CDR1 is MNHEY and CDR2 SMNVEV (reference sequence). The CDR3 DNA is TGTGCCATCGGGGTGGGACGGGACAGAGAGACCTACGAGCAGTACTTC. Translated, it gives CAIGVGRDRETYEQYF.

The rearrangement uses TRBV7-6 and TRBJ1-3, with 7 bases lining up with TRBD1. The CDR3 contains 14 residues. Germline CDR1 reads SGHVS; CDR2 reads FNYEAQ. V lost 5 bases and J lost 1; bases outside the gene matches: 2. The CDR3 reads CASSETGSGNTIYF. The DNA for the CDR3 is TGTGCCAGCAGCGAGACAGGGTCTGGAAACACCATATATTTT.

The rearrangement uses TRBV29-1 and TRBJ2-5; D is unclear. V was clipped by 6 bases and J by 3 bases, with 5 bases between them. The CDR3 runs to 10 residues. The germline gives CDR1 SQVTM, CDR2 ANQGSEA. CDR3 sequence (DNA): TGCAGCGTCGCAGAAGAGACCCAGTACTTC. Its protein is CSVAEETQYF.

This chain uses TRBV13 with TRBJ1-2; possibly TRBD1 for D (5 bases). The CDR3 sequence is 14 residues long. Germline V lookup: CDR1 PRHDT, CDR2 FYEKMQ (reference sequence). V dropped 5 bases and J dropped 4 bases, with 14 bases sitting between them. The CDR3, as DNA: TGTGCCAGCAGCGAAGACAGATCGCCCTATGGCTACACCTTC. This gives the protein CASSEDRSPYGYTF.

The count of this clone is one. The chain recombines TRBV7-2 with TRBJ2-1; 9 bases line up with TRBD2. The V and J ends lost 1 base and 4 bases, in that order; junction bases with no gene match: 2. From germline, CDR1 is SGHTA and CDR2 FQGNSA. The CDR3 totals 15 residues. In DNA, the CDR3 is TGTGCCAGCAGCTTAGGAGCGGGAGGATACAATGAGCAGTTCTTC. Residues: CASSLGAGGYNEQFF.